This T cell receptor beta chain was recorded in a study of cytomegalovirus exposure and HLA in healthy donors. The CDR3 consists of 14 residues. Germline V CDR1 and CDR2: SNHLY, FYNNEI. The V and J ends lost 4 bases and 7 bases respectively, with 14 bases between them. On this clone itself: Its antigen remains unknown.

Study results and caveats: Analyses of presence and absence presupposed an approximately uniform sequencing depth across donors. Certain sequence variants were highly shared and formed a cluster, and this cluster was likely a sequencing artifact.

The study ran its PCR with 60 Vbeta and 13 Jbeta primers. This table comes from immunoSEQ multiplex PCR, and its TCRdb copy is limited to in-frame clones, with some not included. The sample lists under 200,000 clones, approximately 85% occurring once. V and J are TRBV2 and TRBJ2-1, with D unclear. This clonotype originated in a man aged 18 to 29 in good health and CMV-seropositive. Source material: PBMCs. CDR3 sequence: CASSGLISVNEQFF. In DNA form, the CDR3 reads TGTGCCAGCAGTGGTTTAATTTCCGTAAATGAGCAGTTCTTC.